Listed below are T cell receptor beta chains from one sample, sequenced in a study of blood T cell repertoires in COVID-19. This table comes from immunoSEQ multiplex PCR, and its TCRdb copy is limited to in-frame clones, with some not included. This table holds about 240,000 clones, 75% to 90% found once. The sequenced material came from PBMCs or T cells enriched from blood (not recorded which). The source is a woman aged 40 to 50 with acute COVID-19. CDR3s include the opening cysteine and the closing phenylalanine or tryptophan. The order of the fields is J gene, V gene, D gene, clone size, CDR3 protein, CDR3 DNA. D genes are given only for firm matches. Clone size is given for some rows only: seen once, a few or many times, or a class if the clone is expanded.

>TRBJ1-3|TRBV2|-|-
CASKKGVTAGNTIYF
TGTGCCAGCAAGAAGGGGGTCACGGCTGGAAACACCATATATTTT
>TRBJ2-7|TRBV6-5|TRBD2|-
CASSYGGPSGSGEQYF
TGTGCCAGCAGTTACGGGGGTCCTAGCGGGAGTGGCGAGCAGTACTTC
>TRBJ2-5|TRBV12-3/TRBV12-4|-|-
CASSFLGGETQYF
TGTGCCAGCAGTTTTCTCGGGGGAGAGACCCAGTACTTC
>TRBJ2-1|TRBV19|TRBD1|-
CASSIGPGQGGVWQFF
TGTGCCAGTAGTATAGGACCGGGACAGGGGGGAGTTTGGCAGTTCTTC
>TRBJ1-4|TRBV5-4|-|-
CASSLERGPNEKLFF
TGTGCCAGCAGCTTGGAGCGGGGGCCGAATGAAAAACTGTTTTTT
>TRBJ1-4|TRBV19|-|-
CASSPGNGIYLSF
TGTGCCAGTAGTCCGGGTAACGGGATTTATCTGTCTTTT
>TRBJ2-7|TRBV9|TRBD2|-
CASSGAGGSYEQYF
TGTGCCAGCAGCGGAGCGGGAGGAAGCTACGAGCAGTACTTC
>TRBJ2-7|TRBV11-2|TRBD2|once
CASSSLAGDYEQYF
TGTGCCAGCAGCTCACTAGCGGGAGACTACGAGCAGTACTTC
>TRBJ2-7|TRBV6-1|TRBD2|-
CASSEGLAGAEQYF
TGTGCCAGCAGTGAGGGACTAGCGGGAGCCGAGCAGTACTTC
>TRBJ2-3|TRBV29-1|TRBD1|once
CSVFRGQFDTQYF
TGCAGCGTCTTCAGGGGGCAGTTTGATACGCAGTATTTT